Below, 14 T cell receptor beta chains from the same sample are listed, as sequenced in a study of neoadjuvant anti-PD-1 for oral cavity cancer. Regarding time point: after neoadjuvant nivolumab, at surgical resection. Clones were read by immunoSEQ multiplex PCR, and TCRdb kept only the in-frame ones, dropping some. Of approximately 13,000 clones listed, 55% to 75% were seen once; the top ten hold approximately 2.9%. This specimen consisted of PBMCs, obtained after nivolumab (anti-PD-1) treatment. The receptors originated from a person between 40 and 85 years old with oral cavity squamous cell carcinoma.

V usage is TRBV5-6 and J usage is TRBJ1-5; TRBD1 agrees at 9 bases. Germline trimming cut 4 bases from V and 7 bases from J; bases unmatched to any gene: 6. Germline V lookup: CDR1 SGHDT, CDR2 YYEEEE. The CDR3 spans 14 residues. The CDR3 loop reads CASSRGQGKQPQHF. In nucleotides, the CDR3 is TGTGCCAGCAGCCGGGGACAGGGAAAACAGCCCCAGCATTTT. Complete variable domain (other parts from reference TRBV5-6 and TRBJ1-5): DAGVTQSPTHLIKTRGQQVTLRCSPKSGHDTVSWYQQALGQGPQFIFQYYEEEERQRGNFPDRFSGHQFPNYSSELNVNALLLGDSALYLCASSRGQGKQPQHFGDGTRLSIL.

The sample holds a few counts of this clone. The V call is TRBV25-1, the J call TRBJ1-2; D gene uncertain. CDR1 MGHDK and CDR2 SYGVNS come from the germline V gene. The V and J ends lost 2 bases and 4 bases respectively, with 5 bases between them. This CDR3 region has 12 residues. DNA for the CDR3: TGTGCCAGCAGTGAACCTGGCTATGGCTACACCTTC. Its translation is CASSEPGYGYTF.

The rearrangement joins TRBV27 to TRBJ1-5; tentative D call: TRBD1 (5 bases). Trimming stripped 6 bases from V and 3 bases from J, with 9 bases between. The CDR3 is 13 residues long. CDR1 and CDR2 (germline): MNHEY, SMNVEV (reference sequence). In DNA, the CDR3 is TGTGCCAGCAGAGGACACCTCAATCAGCCCCAGCATTTT. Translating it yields CASRGHLNQPQHF.

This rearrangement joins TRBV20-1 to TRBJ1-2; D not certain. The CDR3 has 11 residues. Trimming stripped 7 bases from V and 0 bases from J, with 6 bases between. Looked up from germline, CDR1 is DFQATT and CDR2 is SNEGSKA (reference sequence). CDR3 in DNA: TGCAGTGAACAGACTAACTATGGCTACACCTTC. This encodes CSEQTNYGYTF.

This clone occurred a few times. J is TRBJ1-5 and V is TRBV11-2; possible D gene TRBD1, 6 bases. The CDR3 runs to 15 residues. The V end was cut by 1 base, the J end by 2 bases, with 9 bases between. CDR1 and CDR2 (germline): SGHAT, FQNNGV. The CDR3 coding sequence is TGTGCCAGCAGCTTAGGCGCAGGGGGCAATCAGCCCCAGCATTTT. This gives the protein CASSLGAGGNQPQHF. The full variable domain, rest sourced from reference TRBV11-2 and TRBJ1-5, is EAGVAQSPRYKIIEKRQSVAFWCNPISGHATLYWYQQILGQGPKLLIQFQNNGVVDDSQLPKDRFSAERLKGVDSTLKIQPAKLEDSAVYLCASSLGAGGNQPQHFGDGTRLSIL.

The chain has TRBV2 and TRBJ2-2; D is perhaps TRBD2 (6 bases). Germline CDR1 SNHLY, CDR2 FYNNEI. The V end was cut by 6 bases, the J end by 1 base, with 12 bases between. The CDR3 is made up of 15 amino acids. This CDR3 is CASSAGPLNTGELFF. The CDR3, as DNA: TGTGCCAGCAGCGCGGGACCCCTGAACACCGGGGAGCTGTTTTTT.

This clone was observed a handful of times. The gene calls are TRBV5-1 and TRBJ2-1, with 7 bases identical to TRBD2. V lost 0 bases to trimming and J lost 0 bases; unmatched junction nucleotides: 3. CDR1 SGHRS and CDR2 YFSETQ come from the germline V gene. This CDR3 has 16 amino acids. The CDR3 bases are TGCGCCAGCAGCTTGGCGGGCGGGAGCTCCTACAATGAGCAGTTCTTC. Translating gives CASSLAGGSSYNEQFF.

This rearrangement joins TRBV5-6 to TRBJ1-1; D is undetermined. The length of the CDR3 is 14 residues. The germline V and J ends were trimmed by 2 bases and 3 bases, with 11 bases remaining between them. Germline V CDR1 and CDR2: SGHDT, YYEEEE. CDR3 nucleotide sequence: TGTGCCAGCAGCTTAGGCCGAAGTCACACTGAAGCTTTCTTT. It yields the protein CASSLGRSHTEAFF.

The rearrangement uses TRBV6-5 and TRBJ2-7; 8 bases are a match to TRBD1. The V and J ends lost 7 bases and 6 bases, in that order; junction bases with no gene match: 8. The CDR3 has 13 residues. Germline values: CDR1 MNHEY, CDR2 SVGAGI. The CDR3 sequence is CASIGTGFGEQYF. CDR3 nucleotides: TGTGCCAGCATTGGGACAGGTTTCGGCGAGCAGTACTTC.

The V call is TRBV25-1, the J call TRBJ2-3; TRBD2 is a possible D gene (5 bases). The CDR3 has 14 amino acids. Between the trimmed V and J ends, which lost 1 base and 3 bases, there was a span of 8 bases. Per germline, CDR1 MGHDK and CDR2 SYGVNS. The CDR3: CASSESRGTDTQYF. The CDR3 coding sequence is TGTGCCAGCAGTGAATCGAGAGGGACAGATACGCAGTATTTT.

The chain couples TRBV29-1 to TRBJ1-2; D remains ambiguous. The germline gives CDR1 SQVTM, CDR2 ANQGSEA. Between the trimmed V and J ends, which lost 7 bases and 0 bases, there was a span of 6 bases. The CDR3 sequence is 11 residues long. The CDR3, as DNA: TGCAGCGGGGGTTCTAACTATGGCTACACCTTC. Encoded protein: CSGGSNYGYTF.

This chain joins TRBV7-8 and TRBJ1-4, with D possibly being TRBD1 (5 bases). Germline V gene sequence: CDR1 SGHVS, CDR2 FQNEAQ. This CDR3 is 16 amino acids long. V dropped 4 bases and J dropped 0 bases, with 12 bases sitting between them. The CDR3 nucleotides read TGTGCCAGCAGCTCGACAGATCTTCCAACTAATGAAAAACTGTTTTTT. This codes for CASSSTDLPTNEKLFF.

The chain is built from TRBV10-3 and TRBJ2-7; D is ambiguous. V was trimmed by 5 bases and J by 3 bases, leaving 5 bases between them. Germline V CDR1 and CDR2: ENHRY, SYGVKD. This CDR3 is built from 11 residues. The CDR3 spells CAISQDYEQYF. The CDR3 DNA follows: TGTGCCATCAGTCAGGACTACGAGCAGTACTTC.

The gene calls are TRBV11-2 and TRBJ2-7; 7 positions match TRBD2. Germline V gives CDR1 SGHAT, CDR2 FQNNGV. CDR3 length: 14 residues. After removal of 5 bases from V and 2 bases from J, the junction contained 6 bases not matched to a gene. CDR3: CASSLVGGAYEQYF. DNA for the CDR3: TGTGCCAGCAGCCTGGTGGGGGGGGCCTACGAGCAGTACTTC.